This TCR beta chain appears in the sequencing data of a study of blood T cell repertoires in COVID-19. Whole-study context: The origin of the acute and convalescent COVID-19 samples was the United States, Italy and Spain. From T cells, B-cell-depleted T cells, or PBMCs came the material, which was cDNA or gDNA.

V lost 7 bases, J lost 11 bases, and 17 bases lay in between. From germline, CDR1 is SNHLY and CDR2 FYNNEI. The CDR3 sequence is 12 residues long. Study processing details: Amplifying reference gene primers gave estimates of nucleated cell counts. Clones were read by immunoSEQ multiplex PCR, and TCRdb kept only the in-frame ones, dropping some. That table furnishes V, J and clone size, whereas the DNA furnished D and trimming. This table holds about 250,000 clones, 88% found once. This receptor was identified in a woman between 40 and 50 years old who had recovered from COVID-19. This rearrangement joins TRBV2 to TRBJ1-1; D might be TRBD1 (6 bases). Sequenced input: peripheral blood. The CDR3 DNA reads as TGTGCCAGCAACCCGCAGGGGTACGGGGCTTTCTTT. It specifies CASNPQGYGAFF. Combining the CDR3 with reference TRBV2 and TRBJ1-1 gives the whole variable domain EPEVTQTPSHQVTQMGQEVILRCVPISNHLYFYWYRQILGQKVEFLVSFYNNEISEKSEIFDDQFSVERPDGSNFTLKIRSTKLEDSAMYFCASNPQGYGAFFGQGTRLTVV.